This T cell receptor (beta chain) is from a study of blood T cell repertoires in COVID-19. Study summary: From the United States, Italy and Spain came samples of acute and convalescent COVID-19. In each case, the material was cDNA or gDNA derived from T cells, B-cell-depleted T cells, or PBMCs.

On this clone: The same CDR3 also results from other DNA sequences found in this sample.

J gave up 5 bases and V 0 bases, and 4 bases lay outside the gene matches. The CDR3 is 14 amino acids. CDR1 and CDR2 (germline): SGHRS, YFSETQ. Sequencing used immunoSEQ multiplex PCR; TCRdb keeps in-frame clones, though not all of them. The sample lists 220,000 or so clones, around 84% seen once, with roughly 4.6% in the top ten. The chain has TRBV5-1 and TRBJ1-1; 7 nucleotides align to TRBD1. This receptor was taken from an older woman who had recovered from COVID-19. Sequenced input: peripheral blood. CDR3 sequence (DNA): TGCGCCAGCAGCTTGGAGGGGGCGCGGACTGAAGCTTTCTTT. Protein sequence: CASSLEGARTEAFF.